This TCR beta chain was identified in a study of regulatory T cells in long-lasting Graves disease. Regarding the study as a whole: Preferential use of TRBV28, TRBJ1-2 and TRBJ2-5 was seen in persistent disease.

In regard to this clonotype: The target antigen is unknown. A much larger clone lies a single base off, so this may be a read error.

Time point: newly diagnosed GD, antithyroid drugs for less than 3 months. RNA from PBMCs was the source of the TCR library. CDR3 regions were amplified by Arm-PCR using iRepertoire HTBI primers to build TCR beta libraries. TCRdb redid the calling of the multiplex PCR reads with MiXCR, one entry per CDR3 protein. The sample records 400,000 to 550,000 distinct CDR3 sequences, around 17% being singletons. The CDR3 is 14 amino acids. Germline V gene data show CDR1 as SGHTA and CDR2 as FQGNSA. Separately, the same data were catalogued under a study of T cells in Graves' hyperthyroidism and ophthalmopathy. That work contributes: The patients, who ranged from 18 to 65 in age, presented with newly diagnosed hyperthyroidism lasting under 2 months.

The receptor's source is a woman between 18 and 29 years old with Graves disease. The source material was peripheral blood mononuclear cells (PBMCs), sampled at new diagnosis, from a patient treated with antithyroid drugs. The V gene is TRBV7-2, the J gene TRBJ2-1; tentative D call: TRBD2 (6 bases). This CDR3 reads CASSAQTSFNEQCF. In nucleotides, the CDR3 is TGTGCCAGCAGCGCCCAGACTAGTTTCAATGAGCAGTGCTTC.